One sample yielded the 31 T cell receptor beta chains listed below, sequenced in a study of T cells after yellow fever vaccination. TCRdb fed the 5' RACE reads into MiXCR, producing one record per CDR3 protein. Found here are some 160,000 distinct CDR3 sequences, 9.3% of them singletons; the top ten hold under 40%. Source: CD8+ T cells sorted from PBMCs, taken 45 days after the yellow fever booster vaccination. The origin of the receptors is a young man who received the YFV17D yellow fever vaccine.

The sample holds a few counts of this clonotype. The CDR3 loop is CASSYDTRGGAYNEQFF. The CDR3 nucleotides are TGTGCCAGCAGTTACGACACACGAGGGGGGGCCTACAATGAGCAGTTCTTC. The V and J genes are TRBV6-2 or TRBV6-3 and TRBJ2-1, with a possible D match to TRBD2 (7 bases). This CDR3 spans 17 amino acids. Germline CDR1 reads MNHEY; CDR2 reads SVGEGT. Trimming took off 2 bases at V and 2 bases at J, with 16 bases between the two ends.

This chain links TRBV12-3 or TRBV12-4 with TRBJ2-5; D possibly matches TRBD1 or TRBD2 (5 bases each). The CDR3 totals 14 residues. V was shortened by 6 bases and J by 5 bases, with 16 bases between the two germline ends. The CDR3 loop is CASSPLWGWETQYF. Here the CDR3 DNA reads TGTGCCAGCAGCCCCCTGTGGGGGTGGGAGACCCAGTACTTC.

The chain couples TRBV4-1 to TRBJ2-2; D unclear. Germline V lookup: CDR1 MGHRA, CDR2 YSYEKL. Trimming removed 0 bases at V and 4 bases at J, with 12 bases between. CDR3 length: 16 amino acids. Here the CDR3 reads CASSQDQVESTGELFF. CDR3 bases: TGCGCCAGCAGCCAAGATCAGGTAGAAAGCACCGGGGAGCTGTTTTTT.

As regards this clonotype: This CDR3 is missing its conserved last phenylalanine or tryptophan, likely due to a read error. The rearrangement uses TRBV20-1 and TRBJ2-7, with a possible D match to TRBD1 (5 bases). The CDR3 has 14 amino acids. CDR1 DFQATT and CDR2 SNEGSKA come from the germline V gene (reference sequence). V was cut by 3 bases and J by 6 bases, with 18 bases left in between. CDR3: CSASYLGRVCEQYI. DNA for the CDR3: TGCAGTGCTAGCTACCTAGGCAGGGTGTGCGAGCAGTACATC.

Comments on this clonotype: A read error may account for a junction end that differs from germline. The J gene is TRBJ1-1, the V gene TRBV27, with 9 bases lining up with TRBD1. The CDR3 sequence is 11 residues long. CDR1 and CDR2 from the germline V gene are MNHEY and SMNVEV (reference sequence). The CDR3 spells CASSSGQGTLF. CDR3 bases: TGTGCCAGCAGTTCGGGACAGGGTACTCTCTTT.

This rearrangement joins TRBV6-2 or TRBV6-3 to TRBJ1-6; D is undetermined. Per the germline V gene, CDR1 is MNHEY and CDR2 is SVGEGT. The CDR3 length is 13 residues. V was shortened by 5 bases and J by 8 bases, with 10 bases between the two germline ends. The CDR3 nucleotides read TGTGCCAGCAGTCCACCCCGGGATTCACCCCTCCACTTT. Translated, it gives CASSPPRDSPLHF.

The V gene is TRBV6-1, the J gene TRBJ2-7; tentatively, D is TRBD2 (5 bases). V lost 5 bases and J lost 6, with 11 bases in between. Germline V gene sequence: CDR1 MNHNS, CDR2 SASEGT. The CDR3 totals 12 residues. The CDR3 loop is CASSFGNLEQYF. CDR3 nucleotides: TGTGCCAGCAGTTTCGGGAACCTCGAGCAGTACTTC.

This clonotype was picked up a small number of times. This chain uses TRBV4-1 with TRBJ2-2, with 8 bases identical to TRBD2. The CDR3 consists of 16 residues. J lost 2 bases, V lost 6 bases, and 8 bases had no gene match. CDR1 MGHRA and CDR2 YSYEKL come from the germline V gene. The CDR3 sequence: CASSDLAGSNTGELFF. DNA of the CDR3: TGCGCCAGCAGTGACTTAGCGGGGTCTAACACCGGGGAGCTGTTTTTT.

The rearrangement uses TRBV6-5 and TRBJ2-1; D might be TRBD1 (5 bases). Germline V gene data show CDR1 as MNHEY and CDR2 as SVGAGI. With 2 bases removed from V and 8 bases from J, the gap between germline ends came to 13 bases. The CDR3 is made up of 14 amino acids. Here the CDR3 reads CASSYTDGADEQFF. The CDR3 DNA reads as TGTGCCAGCAGTTACACCGATGGGGCGGATGAGCAGTTCTTC.

This clonotype was seen a few times. This chain connects TRBV5-1 to TRBJ1-1, with a weak D call TRBD1 (5 bases). This CDR3 comprises 13 residues. With 2 bases removed from V and 7 bases from J, the gap between germline ends came to 12 bases. Germline V gives CDR1 SGHRS, CDR2 YFSETQ. CDR3 nucleotide sequence: TGCGCCAGCAGCTTCAGTTCGGGGGGTGAAGCTTTCTTT. Translating gives CASSFSSGGEAFF.

Only a few counts were recorded for this clonotype. The chain couples TRBV7-9 to TRBJ2-2, with D perhaps given as TRBD1 or TRBD2 (5 bases each). The CDR3 sequence is 14 residues long. CDR1 is SEHNR, CDR2 FQNEAQ, per germline (reference sequence). Trimming took 5 bases from V and 7 from J, leaving 14 bases between them. The CDR3 DNA follows: TGTGCCAGCAGCCAACAATTGGGGGTCGGGGAGCTGTTTTTT. It translates to CASSQQLGVGELFF.

This chain uses TRBV9 with TRBJ1-5; D call uncertain. CDR3 length: 14 amino acids. CDR1 and CDR2 (germline): SGDLS, YYNGEE. Between the trimmed V and J ends, which lost 0 bases and 6 bases, there was a span of 10 bases. In DNA, the CDR3 is TGTGCCAGCAGCGTAGGCGTTGGGCCTCAGCCCCAGCATTTT. This encodes CASSVGVGPQPQHF.

This clonotype showed up many times. The CDR3 region is CASSFRTASTGDYEQYF. In nucleotides, the CDR3 is TGCGCCAGCAGCTTTAGGACAGCCTCGACAGGGGACTACGAGCAGTACTTC. V and J are TRBV5-1 and TRBJ2-7; 8 bases match TRBD1. Germline CDR1 reads SGHRS; CDR2 reads YFSETQ. V trimming: 2 bases; J trimming: 3 bases; junction bases outside the gene matches: 13. This CDR3 has 17 amino acids.

This chain joins TRBV27 and TRBJ1-4; 7 positions match TRBD1. V trimming: 5 bases; J trimming: 0 bases; junction bases outside the gene matches: 6. CDR1 is MNHEY and CDR2 is SMNVEV in the germline V gene (reference sequence). The CDR3 has 16 residues. The CDR3 spells CASSTGDHATNEKLFF. The CDR3 DNA reads TGTGCCAGCAGTACAGGGGACCATGCAACTAATGAAAAACTGTTTTTT.

This chain connects TRBV3-1 to TRBJ2-5, with D unresolved. V was clipped by 2 bases and J by 7 bases, with 20 bases between them. Germline-derived CDR1 and CDR2 are LGHDT and YNNKEL (reference sequence). This CDR3 contains 16 residues. The CDR3 DNA sequence: TGTGCCAGCAGCCAAAAGAGCCCGAGTCGGTCAGGGACCCAGTACTTC. It specifies CASSQKSPSRSGTQYF.

This clonotype was observed a handful of times. The V gene is TRBV7-9, the J gene TRBJ2-1, with 13 bases matching TRBD2. CDR1 and CDR2 (germline): SEHNR, FQNEAQ (reference sequence). Unmatched junction bases numbered 2, after V lost 6 bases and J lost 6 bases. The CDR3 loop spans 14 amino acids. The CDR3 DNA is TGTGCCAGCAGGGGGACTAGCGGGGCCAATGAGCAGTTCTTC. Translated, it gives CASRGTSGANEQFF.

This chain links TRBV4-3 with TRBJ1-2; the D is unclear. Trimming pared 0 bases from V and 3 bases from J, leaving 14 bases between. CDR3 length equals 16 residues. Germline loops: CDR1 LGHNA, CDR2 YSLEER. The CDR3 nucleotides are TGCGCCAGCAGCCAAGAGGGCAGCCCGCTGTACTATGGCTACACCTTC. Its protein is CASSQEGSPLYYGYTF.

This clonotype was seen a handful of times. The rearrangement uses TRBV6-6 and TRBJ2-3; tentative D call: TRBD2 (6 bases). The CDR3 has 13 residues. Trimming took 7 bases from V and 1 from J, leaving 9 bases between them. Per the germline V gene, CDR1 is MNHNY and CDR2 is SVGAGI (reference sequence). CDR3 residues: CASIPGGTDTQYF. In DNA form, the CDR3 reads TGTGCCAGCATTCCGGGGGGCACAGATACGCAGTATTTT.

This clonotype has only a few counts. This chain links TRBV6-6 with TRBJ2-1; 9 bases agree with TRBD1. There are 15 residues in the CDR3. In germline, CDR1 is MNHNY, CDR2 SVGAGI (reference sequence). The V gene end was trimmed by 4 bases and the J gene end by 4 bases; junction bases not matched to a gene: 5. The CDR3 is CASSSSGTGYNEQFF. DNA of the CDR3: TGTGCCAGCAGTTCGTCCGGGACAGGGTACAATGAGCAGTTCTTC.

The rearrangement joins TRBV4-3 to TRBJ1-4; possible D gene TRBD1, 5 bases. Germline V gives CDR1 LGHNA, CDR2 YSLEER. Trimming left V 0 bases short and J 8 bases short, with 16 bases between. The CDR3 is 16 residues long. CDR3 nucleotide sequence: TGCGCCAGCAGCCAAGAATCGAGGGGAAGCGGAGAAAAACTGTTTTTT. Translated: CASSQESRGSGEKLFF.

The chain is built from TRBV4-1 and TRBJ1-5, with D unresolved. The ends were cut back, 0 bases at V and 0 bases at J, with 12 bases in the middle. Germline CDR1 MGHRA, CDR2 YSYEKL. This CDR3 comprises 17 residues. CDR3: CASSQDPTGNSNQPQHF. DNA for the CDR3: TGCGCCAGCAGCCAAGATCCTACCGGGAATAGCAATCAGCCCCAGCATTTT.

This clonotype has more than one count but fewer than ten. V usage is TRBV5-5 and J usage is TRBJ2-7; 8 positions agree with TRBD1. From germline, CDR1 is SGHKS and CDR2 YYEKEE (reference sequence). With V trimmed by 4 bases and J by 1 base, 4 bases remained unmatched. This CDR3 contains 14 residues. This CDR3 is CASSTGQGSYEQYF. In DNA form, the CDR3 reads TGTGCCAGCAGCACCGGACAGGGATCCTACGAGCAGTACTTC.

This clonotype was seen only a few times. The rearrangement links TRBV15 to TRBJ1-2; 7 bases fit TRBD1. CDR3 length: 15 amino acids. With V trimmed by 5 bases and J by 6 bases, 12 bases remained unmatched. Germline values: CDR1 LNHNV, CDR2 YYDKDF (reference sequence). Written as DNA, the CDR3 is TGTGCCACCAGCGTCTTCGGACAGGAGCTGGATGGCTACACCTTC. Translating it yields CATSVFGQELDGYTF.

The gene calls are TRBV27 and TRBJ1-5, with no clear D. The CDR3 is 15 amino acids. Germline V gives CDR1 MNHEY, CDR2 SMNVEV (reference sequence). V dropped 2 bases and J dropped 0 bases, with 8 bases sitting between them. The CDR3 is CASSLLGNSNQPQHF. CDR3 sequence (DNA): TGTGCCAGCAGTTTACTAGGAAATAGCAATCAGCCCCAGCATTTT.

This clonotype was counted between two and nine times. This chain links TRBV4-3 with TRBJ2-1; perhaps TRBD1 as D (5 bases). Trimming pared 6 bases from V and 1 base from J, leaving 13 bases between. Germline CDR1 LGHNA, CDR2 YSLEER. The CDR3 covers 15 residues. The CDR3 sequence: CASRSGILSYNEQFF. CDR3 DNA sequence: TGCGCCAGCAGATCAGGGATACTATCCTACAATGAGCAGTTCTTC.

This clonotype was seen ten or more times. The V gene is TRBV6-6, the J gene TRBJ2-1; 7 positions agree with TRBD1. The germline CDR1 and CDR2 sequences are MNHNY and SVGAGI (reference sequence). J was trimmed by 7 bases and V by 6 bases; bases with no gene match: 27. This CDR3 is 20 amino acids long. The CDR3 loop is CASSPFIYRISGRGSNEQFF. DNA for the CDR3: TGTGCCAGCAGCCCCTTTATATATAGGATTTCGGGCAGGGGGTCTAATGAGCAGTTCTTC.

This clonotype turned up a few times. The J gene is TRBJ1-5, the V gene TRBV28, with D hard to call. The germline gives CDR1 MDHEN, CDR2 SYDVKM. The ends were cut back, 2 bases at V and 7 bases at J, with 12 bases in the middle. The length of the CDR3 is 14 residues. The CDR3 bases are TGTGCCAGCAGTTTACTGGGTTCAAGCCAGCCCCAGCATTTT. It is translated as CASSLLGSSQPQHF.

Worth noting for this clonotype: A clone one base away is much larger, so this may be a read error. The genes are TRBV7-9 and TRBJ2-3; 8 nucleotides align to TRBD1. Germline trimming cut 4 bases from V and 4 bases from J; bases unmatched to any gene: 4. Per germline, CDR1 SEHNR and CDR2 FQNEAQ (reference sequence). The CDR3 totals 14 residues. In DNA form, the CDR3 reads TGTGCCAGCAGCTCAAGGACAGGGCCAGATACGCAGTATTTT. Protein: CASSSRTGPDTQYF.

This clonotype was detected only a few times. This sequence joins TRBV29-1 and TRBJ2-2; no clear D. The V end was cut by 5 bases, the J end by 0 bases, with 10 bases between. This CDR3 has 14 residues. Germline V gene data show CDR1 as SQVTM and CDR2 as ANQGSEA. CDR3 DNA sequence: TGCAGCGTTTTGGGGAAGCCGAACACCGGGGAGCTGTTTTTT. Its protein product is CSVLGKPNTGELFF.

The rearrangement links TRBV7-2 to TRBJ2-3; D perhaps matches TRBD2 (6 bases). Germline V gene data show CDR1 as SGHTA and CDR2 as FQGNSA. Trimming pared 5 bases from V and 0 bases from J, leaving 12 bases between. This CDR3 is 15 amino acids long. CDR3 in amino acids: CASSLGLSSTDTQYF. Here the CDR3 DNA reads TGTGCCAGCAGCCTTGGACTATCTAGCACAGATACGCAGTATTTT.

This clonotype has more than one count but fewer than ten. V usage is TRBV9 and J usage is TRBJ2-5, with TRBD1 matching 7 bases. Trimming took 4 bases from V and 0 from J; bases not matched to a gene: 3. CDR1 is SGDLS and CDR2 is YYNGEE in the germline V gene. The CDR3 spans 14 residues. The CDR3 region is CASSPRGYQETQYF. Written as DNA, the CDR3 is TGTGCCAGCAGCCCCAGGGGGTACCAAGAGACCCAGTACTTC. Filled out from reference TRBV9 and TRBJ2-5, the complete variable domain reads DSGVTQTPKHLITATGQRVTLRCSPRSGDLSVYWYQQSLDQGLQFLIQYYNGEERAKGNILERFSAQQFPDLHSELNLSSLELGDSALYFCASSPRGYQETQYFGPGTRLLVL.